One sample yielded the 3 T cell receptor beta chains listed below, sequenced in a study of T-cell memory formation after mild COVID-19 (dated by TCRdb to the early 2020s). Library prep was done by 5' RACE. Sequencing relied on an Illumina NovaSeq 6000. TCRdb trimmed public reads at Q25 via fastp, called clones via MiXCR and kept in-frame beta chains. Each entry merges the rows of one CDR3 protein and shows their most common DNA and genes. Here the sample has fewer than 700,000 distinct CDR3 sequences; 20% to 25% occur a single time. The ten largest clones represent 7.5% to 9.5% of the sample. Sequencing was done on a sample of PBMCs or a T cell subset sorted from them (not recorded which). These receptors all stem from an adult woman who had mild COVID-19 (a few samples of this study predate the infection). The sample titles of this study are shuffled in the database, so cell type and time point are left out; the donor was told from shared clones.

This chain joins TRBV27 and TRBJ2-1, with D perhaps TRBD1 or TRBD2 (5 bases each). Between the trimmed V and J ends, which lost 6 bases and 9 bases, there was a span of 21 bases. The CDR3 sequence is 15 residues long. Germline assignment: CDR1 MNHEY and CDR2 SMNVEV (reference sequence). The DNA for the CDR3 is TGTGCCAGCAGACGACCGGGACGGTCTACGGGTGAGCAGTTCTTC. Protein product: CASRRPGRSTGEQFF.

V is TRBV7-2 and J is TRBJ1-1; no firm D call. The germline V gene encodes CDR1 SGHTA and CDR2 FQGNSA. The CDR3 sequence is 13 residues long. V shed 6 bases and J shed 7 bases, with 15 bases lying between them. CDR3 DNA: TGTGCCAGCAGTCCAGAGCGACGGTTTGAAGCTTTCTTT. Amino acid sequence: CASSPERRFEAFF. Looking up the rest from reference TRBV7-2 and TRBJ1-1 gives the full variable domain: GAGVSQSPSNKVTEKGKDVELRCDPISGHTALYWYRQSLGQGLEFLIYFQGNSAPDKSGLPSDRFSAERTGGSVSTLTIQRTQQEDSAVYLCASSPERRFEAFFGQGTRLTVV.

The V gene is TRBV3-1, the J gene TRBJ2-3; 8 nucleotides align to TRBD2. Germline loops: CDR1 LGHDT, CDR2 YNNKEL (reference sequence). Trimming at V came to 1 base and at J to 7 bases, leaving 7 bases not matched to a gene. This CDR3 is 15 amino acids long. This CDR3 reads CASSQGVVAGNTQYF. DNA for the CDR3: TGTGCCAGCAGCCAAGGAGTAGTAGCGGGGAATACGCAGTATTTT.